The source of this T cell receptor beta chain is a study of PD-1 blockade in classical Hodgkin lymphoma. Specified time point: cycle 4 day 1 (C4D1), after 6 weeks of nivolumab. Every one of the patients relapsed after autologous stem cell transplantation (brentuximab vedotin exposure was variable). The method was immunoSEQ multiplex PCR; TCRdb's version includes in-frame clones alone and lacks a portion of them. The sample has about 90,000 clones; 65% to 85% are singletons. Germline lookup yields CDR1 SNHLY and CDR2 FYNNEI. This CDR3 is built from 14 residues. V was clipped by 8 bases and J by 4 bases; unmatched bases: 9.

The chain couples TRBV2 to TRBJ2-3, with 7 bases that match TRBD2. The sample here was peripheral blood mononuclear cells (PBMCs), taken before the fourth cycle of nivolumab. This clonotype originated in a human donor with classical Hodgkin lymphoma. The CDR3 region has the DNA TGTGCCAGCCTCCGGGGGGAGGGCGCAGATACGCAGTATTTT. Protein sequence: CASLRGEGADTQYF.